The T cell receptor (beta chain) under discussion was sequenced for a study of cytomegalovirus exposure and HLA in healthy donors. Study details: There were approximately 81 million unique TCRs (from HLA-typed donors) in an early data release.

For this clone: Its matching antigen is unknown.

Germline assignment: CDR1 SGHVS and CDR2 FNYEAQ. The CDR3 is 15 amino acids. The V gene end was trimmed by 5 bases and the J gene end by 7 bases; junction bases not matched to a gene: 8. Study-wide points: Accurate prediction of HLA-A and HLA-B alleles (for most subjects) was reportedly achieved from TCR beta sequences.

13 Jbeta primers and 60 Vbeta primers were used for the PCR. Repertoires were generated with immunoSEQ multiplex PCR, while TCRdb's copy carries only in-frame clones and drops some. The sample gives roughly 240,000 clones, approximately 78% of which show up once; approximately 0.47% is in the top ten. This TCR was recovered from a boy younger than 18 in good health and CMV-seronegative. This rearrangement joins TRBV7-6 to TRBJ1-2, with TRBD1 matching over 12 bases. Input material: PBMCs. The CDR3 DNA follows: TGTGCCAGCAGCCCAGGGACAGGGGGCGCGGGTGGCTACACCTTC. Residues: CASSPGTGGAGGYTF.